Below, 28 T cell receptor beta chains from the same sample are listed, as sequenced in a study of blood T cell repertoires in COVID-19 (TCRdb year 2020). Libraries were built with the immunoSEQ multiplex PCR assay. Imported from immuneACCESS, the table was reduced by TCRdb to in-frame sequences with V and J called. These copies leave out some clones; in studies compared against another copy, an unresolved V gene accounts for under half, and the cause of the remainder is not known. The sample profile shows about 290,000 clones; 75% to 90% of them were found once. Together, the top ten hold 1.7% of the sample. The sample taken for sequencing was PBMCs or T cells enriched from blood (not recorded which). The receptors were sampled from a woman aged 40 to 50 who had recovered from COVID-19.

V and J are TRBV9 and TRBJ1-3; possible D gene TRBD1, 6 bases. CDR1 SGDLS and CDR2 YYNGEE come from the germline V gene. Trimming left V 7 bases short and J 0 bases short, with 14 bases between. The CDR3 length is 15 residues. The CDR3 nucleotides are TGTGCCAGCGTAACAGGGCTTAGCTCTGGAAACACCATATATTTT. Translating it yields CASVTGLSSGNTIYF.

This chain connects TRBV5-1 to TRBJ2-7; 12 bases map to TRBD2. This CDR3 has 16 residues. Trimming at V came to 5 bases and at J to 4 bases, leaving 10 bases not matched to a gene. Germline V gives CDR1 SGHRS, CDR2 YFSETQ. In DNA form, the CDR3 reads TGCGCCAGCAGTACGATCGGGACTAGCGGGCTTTACGAGCAGTACTTC. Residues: CASSTIGTSGLYEQYF.

The DNA of the CDR3 is TGTGCCAGCAGCTTTAGGGACAGAGAGACCGGGGAGCTGTTTTTT. This gives the protein CASSFRDRETGELFF. The rearrangement joins TRBV5-4 to TRBJ2-2, with TRBD1 identical over 7 bases. This CDR3 has 15 residues. Germline V gives CDR1 SGHNT, CDR2 YYREEE (reference sequence). Germline trimming cut 2 bases from V and 5 bases from J; bases unmatched to any gene: 6.

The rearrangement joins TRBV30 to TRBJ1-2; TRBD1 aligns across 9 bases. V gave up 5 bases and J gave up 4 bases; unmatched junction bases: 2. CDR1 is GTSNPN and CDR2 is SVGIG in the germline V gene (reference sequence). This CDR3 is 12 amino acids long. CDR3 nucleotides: TGTGCCTGGGGACAGGGGTCCTATGGCTACACCTTC. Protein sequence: CAWGQGSYGYTF.

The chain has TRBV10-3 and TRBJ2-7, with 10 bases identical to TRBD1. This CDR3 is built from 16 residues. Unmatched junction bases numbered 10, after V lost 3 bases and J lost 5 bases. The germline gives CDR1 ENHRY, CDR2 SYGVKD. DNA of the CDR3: TGTGCCATCAGTGATTGGGGGGACAGGGGTTCCCACGAGCAGTACTTC. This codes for CAISDWGDRGSHEQYF.

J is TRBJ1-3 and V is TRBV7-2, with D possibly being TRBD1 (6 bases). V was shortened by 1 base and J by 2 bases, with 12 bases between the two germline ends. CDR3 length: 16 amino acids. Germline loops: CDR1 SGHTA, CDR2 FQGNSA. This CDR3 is CASSLVWTAPGNTIYF. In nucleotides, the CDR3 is TGTGCCAGCAGCTTAGTCTGGACAGCTCCTGGAAACACCATATATTTT.

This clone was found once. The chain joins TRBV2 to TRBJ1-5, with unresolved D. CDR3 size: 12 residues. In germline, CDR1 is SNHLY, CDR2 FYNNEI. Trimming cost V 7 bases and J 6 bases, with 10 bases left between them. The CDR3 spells CASTRAGQPQHF. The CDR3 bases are TGTGCCAGCACAAGAGCGGGTCAGCCCCAGCATTTT. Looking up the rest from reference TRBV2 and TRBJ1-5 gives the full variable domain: EPEVTQTPSHQVTQMGQEVILRCVPISNHLYFYWYRQILGQKVEFLVSFYNNEISEKSEIFDDQFSVERPDGSNFTLKIRSTKLEDSAMYFCASTRAGQPQHFGDGTRLSIL.

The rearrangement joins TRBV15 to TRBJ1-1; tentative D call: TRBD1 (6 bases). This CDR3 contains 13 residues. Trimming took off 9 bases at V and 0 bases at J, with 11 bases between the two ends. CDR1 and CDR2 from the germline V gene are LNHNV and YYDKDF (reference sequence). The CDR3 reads CATSQGLNTEAFF. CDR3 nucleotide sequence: TGTGCCACGAGCCAGGGGCTGAACACTGAAGCTTTCTTT.

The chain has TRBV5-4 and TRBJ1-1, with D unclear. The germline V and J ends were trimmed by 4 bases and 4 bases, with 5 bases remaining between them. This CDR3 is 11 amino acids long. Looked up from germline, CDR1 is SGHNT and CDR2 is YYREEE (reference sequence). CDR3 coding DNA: TGTGCCAGCAGCCCAGGCACTGAAGCTTTCTTT. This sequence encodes CASSPGTEAFF.

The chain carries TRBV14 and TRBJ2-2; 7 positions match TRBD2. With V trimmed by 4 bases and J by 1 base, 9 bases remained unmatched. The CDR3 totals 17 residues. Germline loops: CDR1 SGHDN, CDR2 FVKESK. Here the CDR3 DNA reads TGTGCCAGCAGCCGGACTTTGACTAGCTGGAACACCGGGGAGCTGTTTTTT. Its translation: CASSRTLTSWNTGELFF.

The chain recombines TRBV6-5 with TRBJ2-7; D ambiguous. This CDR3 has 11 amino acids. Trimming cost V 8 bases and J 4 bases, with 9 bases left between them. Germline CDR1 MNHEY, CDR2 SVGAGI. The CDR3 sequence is CASGNLYEQYF. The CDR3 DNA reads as TGTGCCAGCGGTAACCTATACGAGCAGTACTTC.

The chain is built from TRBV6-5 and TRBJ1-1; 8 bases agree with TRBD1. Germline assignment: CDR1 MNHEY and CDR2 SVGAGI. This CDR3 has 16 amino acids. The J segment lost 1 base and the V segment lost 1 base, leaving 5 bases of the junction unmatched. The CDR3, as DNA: TGTGCCAGCAGTTACTTGTCCAGGGGGCGGAACACTGAAGCTTTCTTT. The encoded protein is CASSYLSRGRNTEAFF.

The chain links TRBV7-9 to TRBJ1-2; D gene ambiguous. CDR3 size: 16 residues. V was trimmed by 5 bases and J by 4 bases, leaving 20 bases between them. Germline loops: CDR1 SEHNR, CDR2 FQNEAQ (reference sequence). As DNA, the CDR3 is TGTGCCAGCAGCGGACTCACTGGTGGGATAGGCTATGGCTACACCTTC. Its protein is CASSGLTGGIGYGYTF.

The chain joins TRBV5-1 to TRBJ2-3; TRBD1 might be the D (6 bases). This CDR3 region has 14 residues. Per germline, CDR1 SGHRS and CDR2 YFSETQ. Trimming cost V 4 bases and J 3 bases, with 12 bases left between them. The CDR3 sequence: CASSADTGTDTQYF. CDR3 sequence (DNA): TGCGCCAGCAGCGCAGACACAGGGACAGATACGCAGTATTTT.

The CDR3 DNA reads TGTGCCAGCGAGATGGACAGGGGAAACCAAGAGACCCAGTACTTC. Residues: CASEMDRGNQETQYF. This chain joins TRBV6-5 and TRBJ2-5, with 9 bases fitting TRBD1. The CDR3 loop spans 15 amino acids. Germline-derived CDR1 and CDR2 are MNHEY and SVGAGI. V lost 8 bases to trimming and J lost 0 bases; unmatched junction nucleotides: 7.

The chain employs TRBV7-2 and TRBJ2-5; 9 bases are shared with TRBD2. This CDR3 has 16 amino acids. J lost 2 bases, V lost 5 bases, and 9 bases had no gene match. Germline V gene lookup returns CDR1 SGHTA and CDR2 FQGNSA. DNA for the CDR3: TGTGCCAGCAGCCCCGGTGGGGCGGGAGGGCAAGAGACCCAGTACTTC. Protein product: CASSPGGAGGQETQYF.

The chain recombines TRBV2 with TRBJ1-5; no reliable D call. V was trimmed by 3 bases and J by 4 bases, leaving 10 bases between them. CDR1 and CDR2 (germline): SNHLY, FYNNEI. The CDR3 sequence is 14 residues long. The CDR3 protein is CASSEWADNQPQHF. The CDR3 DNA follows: TGTGCCAGCAGTGAGTGGGCCGATAATCAGCCCCAGCATTTT.

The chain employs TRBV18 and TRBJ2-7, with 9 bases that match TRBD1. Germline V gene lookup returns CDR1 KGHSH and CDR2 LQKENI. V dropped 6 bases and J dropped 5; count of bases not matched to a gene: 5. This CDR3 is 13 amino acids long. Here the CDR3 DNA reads TGTGCCAGCTCGCGCACAGGGGGCCACGAGCAGTACTTC. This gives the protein CASSRTGGHEQYF. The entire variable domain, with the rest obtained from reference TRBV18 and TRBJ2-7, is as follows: NAGVMQNPRHLVRRRGQEARLRCSPMKGHSHVYWYRQLPEEGLKFMVYLQKENIIDESGMPKERFSAEFPKEGPSILRIQQVVRGDSAAYFCASSRTGGHEQYFGPGTRLTVT.

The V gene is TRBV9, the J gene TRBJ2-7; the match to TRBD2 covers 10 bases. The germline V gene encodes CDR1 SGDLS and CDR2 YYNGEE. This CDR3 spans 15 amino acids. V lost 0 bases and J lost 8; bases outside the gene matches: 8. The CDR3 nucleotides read TGTGCCAGCAGCGTAGGGGCTAGCGGGAGTCCGAAGCAGTACTTC. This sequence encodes CASSVGASGSPKQYF. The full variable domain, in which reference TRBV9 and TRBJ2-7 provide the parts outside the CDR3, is DSGVTQTPKHLITATGQRVTLRCSPRSGDLSVYWYQQSLDQGLQFLIQYYNGEERAKGNILERFSAQQFPDLHSELNLSSLELGDSALYFCASSVGASGSPKQYFGPGTRLTVT.

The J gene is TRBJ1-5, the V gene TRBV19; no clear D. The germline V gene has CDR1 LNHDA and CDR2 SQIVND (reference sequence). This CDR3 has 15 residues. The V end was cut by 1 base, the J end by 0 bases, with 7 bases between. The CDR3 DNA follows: TGTGCCAGTAGTATAGCGGTTTATAGCAATCAGCCCCAGCATTTT. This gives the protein CASSIAVYSNQPQHF.

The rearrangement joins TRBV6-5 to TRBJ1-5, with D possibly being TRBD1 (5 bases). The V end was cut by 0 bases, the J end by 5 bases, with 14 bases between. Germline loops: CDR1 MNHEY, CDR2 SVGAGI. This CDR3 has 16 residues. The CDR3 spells CASSYSLRSGHQPQHF. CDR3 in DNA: TGTGCCAGCAGTTACTCGTTACGGTCAGGGCATCAGCCCCAGCATTTT.

The CDR3 reads CASRRQGASNQPQHF. CDR3 DNA sequence: TGTGCCAGCAGGCGACAGGGGGCCAGCAATCAGCCCCAGCATTTT. The chain has TRBV6-5 and TRBJ1-5; 10 nucleotides agree with TRBD1. Germline values: CDR1 MNHEY, CDR2 SVGAGI. After removal of 6 bases from V and 1 base from J, the junction contained 3 bases not matched to a gene. CDR3 length equals 15 residues.

The CDR3 protein is CATSLQGDQPQHF. DNA for the CDR3: TGTGCCACCAGCTTACAGGGGGATCAGCCCCAGCATTTT. The chain links TRBV15 to TRBJ1-5, with TRBD1 matching over 8 bases. CDR3 length equals 13 residues. From germline, CDR1 is LNHNV and CDR2 YYDKDF (reference sequence). Trimming at V came to 5 bases and at J to 5 bases, leaving 2 bases not matched to a gene.

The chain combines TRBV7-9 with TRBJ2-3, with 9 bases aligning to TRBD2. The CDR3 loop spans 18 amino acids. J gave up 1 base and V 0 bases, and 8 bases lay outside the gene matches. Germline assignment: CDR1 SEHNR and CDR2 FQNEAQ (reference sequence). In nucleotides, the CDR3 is TGTGCCAGCAGCTTAGCTGCGGGAGGGTCGGGTCGCACAGATACGCAGTATTTT. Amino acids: CASSLAAGGSGRTDTQYF.

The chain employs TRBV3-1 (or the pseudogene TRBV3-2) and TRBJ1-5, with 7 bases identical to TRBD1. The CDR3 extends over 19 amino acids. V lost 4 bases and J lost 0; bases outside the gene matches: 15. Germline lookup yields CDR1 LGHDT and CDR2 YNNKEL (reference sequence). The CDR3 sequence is CASSPGNSDRRLSNQPQHF. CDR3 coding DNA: TGTGCCAGCAGCCCAGGTAACTCGGACAGGAGACTTAGCAATCAGCCCCAGCATTTT.

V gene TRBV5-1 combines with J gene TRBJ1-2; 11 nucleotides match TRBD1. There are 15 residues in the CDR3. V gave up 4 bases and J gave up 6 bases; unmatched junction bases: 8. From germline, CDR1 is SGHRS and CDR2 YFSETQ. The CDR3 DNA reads TGCGCCAGCAGCAGCGGGACAGGGGGACATAATGGCTACACCTTC. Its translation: CASSSGTGGHNGYTF.

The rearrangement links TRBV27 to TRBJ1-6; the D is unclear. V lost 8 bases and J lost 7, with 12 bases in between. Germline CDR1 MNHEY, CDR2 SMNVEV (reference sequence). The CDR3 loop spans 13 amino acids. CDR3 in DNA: TGTGCCAGCGCTATGAAACTGAATTCACCCCTCCACTTT. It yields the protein CASAMKLNSPLHF.

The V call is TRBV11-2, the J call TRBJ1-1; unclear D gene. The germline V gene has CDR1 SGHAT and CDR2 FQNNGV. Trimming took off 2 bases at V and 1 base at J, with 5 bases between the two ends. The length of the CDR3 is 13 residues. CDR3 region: CASSLRGNTEAFF. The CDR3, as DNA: TGTGCCAGCAGCTTACGGGGGAACACTGAAGCTTTCTTT.